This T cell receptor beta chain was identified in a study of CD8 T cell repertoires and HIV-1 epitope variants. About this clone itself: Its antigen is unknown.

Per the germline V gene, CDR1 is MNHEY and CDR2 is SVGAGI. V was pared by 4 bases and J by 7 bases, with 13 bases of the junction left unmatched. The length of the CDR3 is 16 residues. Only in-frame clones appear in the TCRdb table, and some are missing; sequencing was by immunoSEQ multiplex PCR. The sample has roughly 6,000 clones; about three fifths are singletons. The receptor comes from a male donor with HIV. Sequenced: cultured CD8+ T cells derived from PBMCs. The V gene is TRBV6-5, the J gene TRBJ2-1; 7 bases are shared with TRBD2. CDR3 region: CASSCTPSGAKNEQFF. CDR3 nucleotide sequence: TGTGCCAGCAGTTGCACCCCGAGCGGGGCTAAGAATGAGCAGTTCTTC.